Sequencing of this T cell receptor beta chain was carried out in a study of regulatory T cells in long-lasting Graves disease. Regarding the study as a whole: With 2,500 to 3,000 shared public clonotypes, persistent patients exceeded new patients, who shared 966.

Described time point: newly diagnosed GD, antithyroid drugs for less than 3 months. Generation of the TCR library employed RNA extracted from PBMCs. The CDR3 covers 13 residues. Germline CDR1 MDHEN, CDR2 SYDVKM. A note on this clonotype: The antigen is not known. With a much larger clone just one base away, this may be a read error.

To make TCR beta libraries, researchers used iRepertoire HTBI primers and Arm-PCR of CDR3 regions. TCRdb fed the multiplex PCR reads into MiXCR, producing one record per CDR3 protein. In the table there are roughly 530,000 distinct CDR3 sequences, roughly 15% of which are singletons. In addition, the sample was reused for a study of T cells in Graves' hyperthyroidism and ophthalmopathy. Per that paper: Most thyroid-expanded clonotypes above 0.001 were also found in blood. Ophthalmopathy was identified by the model a median approximately 6.9 months ahead of onset.

This chain uses TRBV28 with TRBJ1-2; TRBD1 agrees at 8 bases. The input for sequencing was peripheral blood mononuclear cells (PBMCs), taken at new diagnosis, from a patient treated with antithyroid drugs. The receptor's source is a woman aged 35-65 years with Graves disease. The CDR3 nucleotides are TGTGTCAGCACGGAACAGGGGGTAAATGGCTACACCTTC. Protein: CVSTEQGVNGYTF.